Sequencing of this TCR beta chain was carried out in a study of blood T cell repertoires in COVID-19. CDR1 LGHNA and CDR2 YNFKEQ come from the germline V gene. The V end was cut by 0 bases, the J end by 1 base, with 3 bases between. This CDR3 is built from 14 residues. Assay used: immunoSEQ multiplex PCR; TCRdb lists only in-frame clones, some missing. The sample holds around 250,000 clones, about four fifths seen once. V is TRBV4-2 and J is TRBJ2-2; D remains ambiguous. The clonotype was recovered from a man aged 35 to 55 who had been exposed to COVID-19. What was sequenced was PBMCs or T cells enriched from blood (not recorded which). The CDR3 DNA is TGTGCCAGCAGCCAAGATCGGAACACCGGGGAGCTGTTTTTT. Translation gives CASSQDRNTGELFF.